This paragraph covers one T cell receptor (beta chain) sequence. The antigen is unknown. 60 Vbeta and 13 Jbeta primers were used in PCR. Measured with immunoSEQ multiplex PCR; TCRdb has only the in-frame clones, and not every one. The sample includes approximately 170,000 clones, around three quarters of them seen just once. These data originate in a study of cytomegalovirus exposure and HLA in healthy donors. Study information: Earlier findings included 100 million to 130 million unique TCR beta sequences obtained from about 180 million T cells. Of the donors genotyped, approximately 410 in all, 80% to 85% fell in the Caucasian-associated ancestry cluster. Study outcomes and limitations: CMV serostatus alone was available as immune exposure information. TCR beta sequences reportedly predicted the HLA-A and HLA-B alleles of most subjects accurately.

This TCR derives from a woman aged 45-60 years in good health and CMV-seronegative. Input material: PBMCs.

In DNA form, the CDR3 reads TGTGCCAGCAGTTTTGCAGGGTCGGGCTACACCTTC. The encoded protein is CASSFAGSGYTF. The gene calls are TRBV27 and TRBJ1-2; D possibly corresponds to TRBD1 (5 bases). This CDR3 has 12 amino acids. The germline V and J ends were trimmed by 3 bases and 8 bases, with 10 bases remaining between them. CDR1 MNHEY and CDR2 SMNVEV come from the germline V gene (reference sequence).